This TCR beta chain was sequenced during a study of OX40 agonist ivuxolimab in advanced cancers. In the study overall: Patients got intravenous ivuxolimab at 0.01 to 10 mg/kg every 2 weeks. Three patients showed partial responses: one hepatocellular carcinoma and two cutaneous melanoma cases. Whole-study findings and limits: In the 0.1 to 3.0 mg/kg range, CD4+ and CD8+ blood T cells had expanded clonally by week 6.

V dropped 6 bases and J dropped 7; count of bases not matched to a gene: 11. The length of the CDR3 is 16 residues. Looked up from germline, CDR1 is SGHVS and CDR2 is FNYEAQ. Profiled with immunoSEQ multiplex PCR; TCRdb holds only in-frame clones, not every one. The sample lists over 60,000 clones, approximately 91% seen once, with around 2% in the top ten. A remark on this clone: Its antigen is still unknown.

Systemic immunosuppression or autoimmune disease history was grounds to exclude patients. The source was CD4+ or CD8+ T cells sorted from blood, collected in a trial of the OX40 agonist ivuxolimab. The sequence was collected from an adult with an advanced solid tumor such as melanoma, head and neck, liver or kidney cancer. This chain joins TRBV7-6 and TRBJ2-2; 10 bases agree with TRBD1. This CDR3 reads CASSYGGQGLGGELFF. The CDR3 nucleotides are TGTGCCAGCAGTTATGGGGGACAGGGGCTAGGCGGGGAGCTGTTTTTT.